The text below deals with one T cell receptor (beta chain). The data were obtained in a study of blood T cell repertoires in COVID-19. Across the whole study: From T cells, B-cell-depleted T cells, or PBMCs came the material, which was cDNA or gDNA.

Clones were read by immunoSEQ multiplex PCR, and TCRdb kept only the in-frame ones, dropping some. The sample lists roughly 290,000 clones, 80% to 90% occurring once. The germline V gene has CDR1 SGHTA and CDR2 FQGNSA. V was cut by 5 bases and J by 7 bases, with 14 bases left in between. The length of the CDR3 is 13 residues. The clonotype comes from a man aged 25 to 45 with acute or convalescent COVID-19. Sequencing was carried out using peripheral blood. The chain couples TRBV7-2 to TRBJ1-2; TRBD1 is a possible D gene (6 bases). The CDR3 DNA follows: TGTGCCAGCAGCACAGGGACCTCTTTTGGCTACACCTTC. Residues: CASSTGTSFGYTF.